The sequence of this TCR beta chain was determined in a study of T cell responses to AZD1222 COVID-19 vaccine. The data were produced by immunoSEQ multiplex PCR, yet TCRdb's version contains in-frame clones alone and is incomplete. The table lists under 200,000 clones, 90% of them singletons, with approximately 1.5% in the top ten. In the case of this clone: Its antigen is not identified.

Study-wide results and limits: Donors were chiefly white British, with a greater number of females, and clonal diversity was perhaps underestimated.

V dropped 1 base and J dropped 0 bases, with 6 bases sitting between them. Germline CDR1 SQVTM, CDR2 ANQGSEA. The CDR3 length is 13 residues. The receptor comes from an adult in good health. This chain joins TRBV29-1 and TRBJ1-1; D is undetermined. The sample in question was peripheral blood, obtained on day 0 of AZD1222 vaccination. The CDR3 reads CSVEGLLNTEAFF. The CDR3 coding sequence is TGCAGCGTTGAAGGACTGTTGAACACTGAAGCTTTCTTT.